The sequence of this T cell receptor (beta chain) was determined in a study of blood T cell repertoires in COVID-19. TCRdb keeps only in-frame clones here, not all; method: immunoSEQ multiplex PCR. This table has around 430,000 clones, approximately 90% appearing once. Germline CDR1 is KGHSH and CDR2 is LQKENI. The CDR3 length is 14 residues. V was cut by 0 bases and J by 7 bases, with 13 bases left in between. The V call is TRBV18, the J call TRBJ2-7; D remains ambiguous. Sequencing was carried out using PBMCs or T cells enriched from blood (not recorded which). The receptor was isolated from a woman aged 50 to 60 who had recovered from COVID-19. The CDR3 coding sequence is TGTGCCAGCTCACCACCATCCAAGCCAGGAGAGCAGTACTTC. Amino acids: CASSPPSKPGEQYF.